Listed here is a single T cell receptor (beta chain). Under the authors' procedure: Estimation of nucleated cell counts was performed using reference gene primer amplification. Clones were sequenced by immunoSEQ multiplex PCR, and TCRdb holds only the in-frame ones, with some missing. That table furnishes V, J and clone size, whereas the DNA furnished D and trimming. The data contain some 210,000 clones, around 81% of them singletons. The source of the sample is a study of blood T cell repertoires in COVID-19. Unmatched junction bases numbered 15, after V lost 5 bases and J lost 7 bases. CDR3 length: 17 residues. Germline lookup yields CDR1 SGHTA and CDR2 FQGNSA.

The receptor was derived from a woman aged 45-60 years with acute COVID-19. This rearrangement joins TRBV7-2 to TRBJ2-1, with 9 bases identical to TRBD1. The specimen was PBMCs or T cells enriched from blood (not recorded which). In nucleotides, the CDR3 is TGTGCCAGCAGCCAGAGGGCAGGGACAGGGCGGATAAATGAGCAGTTCTTC. This sequence encodes CASSQRAGTGRINEQFF.